The subject of this entry is one T cell receptor beta chain. Its antigen remains unidentified. J was trimmed by 0 bases and V by 5 bases; bases with no gene match: 7. The CDR3 sequence is 17 residues long. Germline lookup yields CDR1 SEHNR and CDR2 FQNEAQ (reference sequence). The method was immunoSEQ multiplex PCR; TCRdb's version includes in-frame clones alone and lacks a portion of them. The top ten clones hold 27% of a sample with tens of thousands of clones, roughly 84% of them seen once. The data belong to a study of OX40 agonist ivuxolimab in advanced cancers. Across the study: Recorded diagnoses for dose-escalation patients were hepatocellular carcinoma, melanoma, renal cell or head and neck cancer. Partial responses were recorded for three patients, including one with hepatocellular carcinoma and two with cutaneous melanoma. Study-level results: At 0.1 to 3.0 mg/kg and by week 6, CD4+ and CD8+ T cells in the blood had expanded clonally. Antigen targets of the expanded peripheral T cells went undetermined.

The chain couples TRBV7-9 to TRBJ2-6; 7 positions agree with TRBD1. Sample: CD4+ or CD8+ T cells sorted from blood, taken in a trial of the OX40 agonist ivuxolimab. This TCR derives from an adult with an advanced solid tumor such as melanoma, head and neck, liver or kidney cancer. The DNA of the CDR3 is TGTGCCAGCAGCCCCGGGACAGTTATCTCTGGGGCCAACGTCCTGACTTTC. Translated: CASSPGTVISGANVLTF. The full variable domain, its missing parts supplied by reference TRBV7-9 and TRBJ2-6, is DTGVSQNPRHKITKRGQNVTFRCDPISEHNRLYWYRQTLGQGPEFLTYFQNEAQLEKSRLLSDRFSAERPKGSFSTLEIQRTEQGDSAMYLCASSPGTVISGANVLTFGAGSRLTVL.